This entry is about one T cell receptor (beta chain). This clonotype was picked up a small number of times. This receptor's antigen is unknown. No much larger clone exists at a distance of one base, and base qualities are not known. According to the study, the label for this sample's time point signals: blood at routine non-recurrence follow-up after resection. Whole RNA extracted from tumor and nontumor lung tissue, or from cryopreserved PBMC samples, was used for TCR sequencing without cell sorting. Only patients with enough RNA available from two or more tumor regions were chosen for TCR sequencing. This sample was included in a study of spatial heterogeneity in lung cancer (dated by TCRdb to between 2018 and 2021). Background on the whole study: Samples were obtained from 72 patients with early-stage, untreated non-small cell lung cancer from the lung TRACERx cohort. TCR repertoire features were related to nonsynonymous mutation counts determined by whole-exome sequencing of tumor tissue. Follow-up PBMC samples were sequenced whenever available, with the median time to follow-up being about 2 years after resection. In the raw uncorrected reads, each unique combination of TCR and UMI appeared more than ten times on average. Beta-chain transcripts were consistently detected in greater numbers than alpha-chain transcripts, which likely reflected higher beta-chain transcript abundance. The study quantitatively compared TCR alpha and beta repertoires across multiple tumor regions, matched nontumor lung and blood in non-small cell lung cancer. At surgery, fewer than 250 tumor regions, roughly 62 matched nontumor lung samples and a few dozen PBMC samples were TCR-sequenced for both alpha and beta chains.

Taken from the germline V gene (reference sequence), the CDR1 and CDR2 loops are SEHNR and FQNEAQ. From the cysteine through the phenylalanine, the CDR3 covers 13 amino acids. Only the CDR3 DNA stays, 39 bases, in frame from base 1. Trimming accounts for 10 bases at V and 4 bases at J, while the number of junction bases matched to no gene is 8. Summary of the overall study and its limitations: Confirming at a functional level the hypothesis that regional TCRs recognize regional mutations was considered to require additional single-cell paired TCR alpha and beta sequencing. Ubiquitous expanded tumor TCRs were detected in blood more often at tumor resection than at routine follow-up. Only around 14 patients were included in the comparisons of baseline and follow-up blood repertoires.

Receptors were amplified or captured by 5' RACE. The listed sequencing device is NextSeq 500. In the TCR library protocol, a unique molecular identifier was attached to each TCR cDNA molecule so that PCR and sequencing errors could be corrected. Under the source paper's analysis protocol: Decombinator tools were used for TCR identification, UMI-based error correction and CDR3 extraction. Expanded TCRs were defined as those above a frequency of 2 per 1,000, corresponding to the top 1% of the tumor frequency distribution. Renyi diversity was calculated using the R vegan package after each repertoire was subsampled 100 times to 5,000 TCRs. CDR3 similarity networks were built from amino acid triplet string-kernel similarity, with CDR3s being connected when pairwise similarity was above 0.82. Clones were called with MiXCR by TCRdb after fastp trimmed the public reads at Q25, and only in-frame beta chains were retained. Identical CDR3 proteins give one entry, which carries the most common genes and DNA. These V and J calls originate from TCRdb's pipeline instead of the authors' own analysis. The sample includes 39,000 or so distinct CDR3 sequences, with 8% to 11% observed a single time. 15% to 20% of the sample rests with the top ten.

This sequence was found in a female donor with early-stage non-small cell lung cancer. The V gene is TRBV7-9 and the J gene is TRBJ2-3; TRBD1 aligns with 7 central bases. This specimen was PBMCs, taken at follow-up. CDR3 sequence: CANVLTGSDTQYF. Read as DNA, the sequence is TGTGCCAACGTCCTGACAGGGTCAGATACGCAGTATTTT. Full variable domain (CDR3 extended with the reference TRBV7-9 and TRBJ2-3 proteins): DTGVSQNPRHKITKRGQNVTFRCDPISEHNRLYWYRQTLGQGPEFLTYFQNEAQLEKSRLLSDRFSAERPKGSFSTLEIQRTEQGDSAMYLCANVLTGSDTQYFGPGTRLTVL.